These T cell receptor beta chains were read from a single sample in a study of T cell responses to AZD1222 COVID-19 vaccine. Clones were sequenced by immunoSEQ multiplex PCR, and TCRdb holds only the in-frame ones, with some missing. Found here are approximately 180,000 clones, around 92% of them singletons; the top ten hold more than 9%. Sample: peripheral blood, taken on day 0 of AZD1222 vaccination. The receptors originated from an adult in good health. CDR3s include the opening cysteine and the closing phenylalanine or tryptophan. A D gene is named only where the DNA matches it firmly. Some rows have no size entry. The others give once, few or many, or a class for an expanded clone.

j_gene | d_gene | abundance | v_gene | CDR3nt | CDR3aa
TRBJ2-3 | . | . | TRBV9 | TGTGCCAGCAGCGTAGGGGAGCGTACAGATACGCAGTATTTT | CASSVGERTDTQYF
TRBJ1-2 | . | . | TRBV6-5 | TGTGCCACCTCGACCCCCGGGATAGGCTATGGCTACACCTTC | CATSTPGIGYGYTF
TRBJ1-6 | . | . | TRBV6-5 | TGTGCCAGCAGCGGTGTAGGAAATTCACCCCTCCACTTT | CASSGVGNSPLHF
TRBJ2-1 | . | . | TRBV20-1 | TGCAGTGCTAGTAAGTTTGTCGGGAGAGATTTTTACAATGAGCAGTTCTTC | CSASKFVGRDFYNEQFF
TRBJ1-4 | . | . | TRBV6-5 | TGTGCCAGCTCACCGGGGGATAGTGAAAAACTGTTTTTT | CASSPGDSEKLFF
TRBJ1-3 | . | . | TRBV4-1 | TGCGCCAGCAGCCAAGAATTCATCTCTGGAAACACCATATATTTT | CASSQEFISGNTIYF
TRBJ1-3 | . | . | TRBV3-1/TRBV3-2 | TGTGCCAGCAGCCAAGGGCTCAGACAGGTCGGGGACACCATATATTTT | CASSQGLRQVGDTIYF
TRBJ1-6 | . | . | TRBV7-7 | TGTGCTAGCAGCGCTGATGAGAATTCACCCCTCCACTTT | CASSADENSPLHF
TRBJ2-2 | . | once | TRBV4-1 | TGCGCCAGCAGCCTGACGACAGCCTACACCGGGGAGCTGTTTTTT | CASSLTTAYTGELFF
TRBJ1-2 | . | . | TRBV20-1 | TGCAGTGCTAGCGCAATGGGCTACACCTTC | CSASAMGYTF
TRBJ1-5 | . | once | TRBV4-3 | TGCGCCAGCAGCCAAGATAGGCAGGCCCTACAGCCCCAGCATTTT | CASSQDRQALQPQHF
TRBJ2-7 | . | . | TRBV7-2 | TGTGCCAGCAGCCAAACAGGGATAGGCGAGCAGTACTTC | CASSQTGIGEQYF
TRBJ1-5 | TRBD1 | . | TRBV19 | TGTGCCAGTATCGGGACAGGGGCTCAGCCCCAGCATTTT | CASIGTGAQPQHF
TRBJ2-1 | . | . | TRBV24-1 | TGTGCCACCAGCACAGGGAGTTACAATGAGCAGTTCTTC | CATSTGSYNEQFF
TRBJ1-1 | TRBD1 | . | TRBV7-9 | TGTGCCAGCAGCCTCCTTGGACAGGGGGAGAACACTGAAGCTTTCTTT | CASSLLGQGENTEAFF
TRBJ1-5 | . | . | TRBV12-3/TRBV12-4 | TGTGCCAGCAGTAGACTGAGCAATCAGCCCCAGCATTTT | CASSRLSNQPQHF
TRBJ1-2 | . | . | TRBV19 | TGTGCCAGTAGTAACCGGGACAACGTTAACTATGGCTACACCTTC | CASSNRDNVNYGYTF
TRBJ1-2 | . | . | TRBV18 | TGTGCCAGCTCACCCCCGGGACAACTTGGCTACACCTTC | CASSPPGQLGYTF
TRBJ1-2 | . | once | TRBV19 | TGTGCCAGTAGTATCGGAGACTATGGCTACACCTTC | CASSIGDYGYTF
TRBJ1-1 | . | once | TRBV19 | TGTGCCAGTAGTATAAATTGGAACACTGAAGCTTTCTTT | CASSINWNTEAFF
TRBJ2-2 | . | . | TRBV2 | TGTGCCAGCAGTGCGCAGGGCATCACCGGGGAGCTGTTTTTT | CASSAQGITGELFF
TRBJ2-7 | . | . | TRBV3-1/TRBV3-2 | TGTGCCAGCAGCCAAGTTCCCTCCTACGAGCAGTACTTC | CASSQVPSYEQYF
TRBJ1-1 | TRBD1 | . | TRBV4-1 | TGCGCCAGCAGCCCAGGACCCGGGACAGGGCAGAGACAACTCACTGAAGCTTTCTTT | CASSPGPGTGQRQLTEAFF
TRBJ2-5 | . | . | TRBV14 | TGTGCCAGCAGCCAAGATCTGAGCGGGGAGACCCAGTACTTC | CASSQDLSGETQYF
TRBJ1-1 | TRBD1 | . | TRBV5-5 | TGTGCCAGCAGCTTTCAGGGACAGGGAGGCACTGAAGCTTTCTTT | CASSFQGQGGTEAFF
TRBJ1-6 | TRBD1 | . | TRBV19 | TGTGCCAGTAGTATAGGTAACAGGGGTAATTCACCCCTCCACTTT | CASSIGNRGNSPLHF
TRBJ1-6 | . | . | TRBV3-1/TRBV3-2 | TGTGCCAGCAGCCAAGATGGGGTCAGCTATTCACCCCTCCACTTT | CASSQDGVSYSPLHF
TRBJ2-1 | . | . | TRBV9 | TGTGCCAGCAGCGTAGTGGGGACACCTCGTTACAATGAGCAGTTCTTC | CASSVVGTPRYNEQFF
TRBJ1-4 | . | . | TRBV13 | TGTGCCAGCAGCGACGGACAGAATGAAAAACTGTTTTTT | CASSDGQNEKLFF
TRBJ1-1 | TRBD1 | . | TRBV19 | TGTGCCAGTATAGGACAGGGGGCGCCTCTCACTGAAGCTTTCTTT | CASIGQGAPLTEAFF
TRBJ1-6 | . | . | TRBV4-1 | TGCGCCAGCAGCCAAGAATTGACGGTGAGAAATTCACCCCTCCACTTT | CASSQELTVRNSPLHF
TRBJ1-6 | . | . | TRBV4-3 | TGCGCCAGCAGCCAAGATTGGGTAGTGAGCTCCTATAATTCACCCCTCCACTTT | CASSQDWVVSSYNSPLHF
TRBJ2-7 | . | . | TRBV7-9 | TGTGCCAGCAGCTTAGTTACAGCCCCCTACGAGCAGTACTTC | CASSLVTAPYEQYF
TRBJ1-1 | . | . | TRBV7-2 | TGTGCCAGCACCCTACGAATGGGGGCGCCGGCTGAAGCTTTCTTT | CASTLRMGAPAEAFF
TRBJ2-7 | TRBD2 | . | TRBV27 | TGTGCCAGCAGTACGGCAGCGGGAGAGTCCTACGAGCAGTACTTC | CASSTAAGESYEQYF
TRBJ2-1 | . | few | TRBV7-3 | TGTGCCAGCAGCTTGGTTGAGGGCGGCGAGCAGTTCTTC | CASSLVEGGEQFF
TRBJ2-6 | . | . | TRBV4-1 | TGCGCCAGCAGCCAGACCTCCTGGATTGGGGCCAACGTCCTGACTTTC | CASSQTSWIGANVLTF
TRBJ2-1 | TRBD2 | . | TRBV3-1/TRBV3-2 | TGTGCCAGCAGCCAAGGGACTAGCGGGATAGGCAATGAGCAGTTCTTC | CASSQGTSGIGNEQFF
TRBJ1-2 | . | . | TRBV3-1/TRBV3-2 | TGTGCCAGCAGCCAAGAGGGGGCAGGGAATGGCTACACCTTC | CASSQEGAGNGYTF
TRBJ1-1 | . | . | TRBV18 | TGTGCCAGCTCCCTTTCCGAGAACACTGAAGCTTTCTTT | CASSLSENTEAFF
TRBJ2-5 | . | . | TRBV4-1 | TGCGCCAGCAGCCAAGCGCCGGGGGAACAAGAGACCCAGTACTTC | CASSQAPGEQETQYF
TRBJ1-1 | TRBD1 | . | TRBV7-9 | TGTGCCAGCACCTCTTTGACAGGGAAGGCTGAAGCTTTCTTT | CASTSLTGKAEAFF
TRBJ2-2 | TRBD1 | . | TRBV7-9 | TGTGCCAGCAGGAAGACAGGGGGCACAACGTACACCGGGGAGCTGTTTTTT | CASRKTGGTTYTGELFF
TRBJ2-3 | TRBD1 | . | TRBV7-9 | TGTGCCAGCAGACCCGGGACAGGGCAAGATACGCAGTATTTT | CASRPGTGQDTQYF
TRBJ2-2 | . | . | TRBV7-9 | TGTGCCAGCAGGGACTTGCGTCCAGGTCCGCCCGGGGAGCTGTTTTTT | CASRDLRPGPPGELFF
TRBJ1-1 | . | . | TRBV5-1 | TGCGCCAGCAGCTTGGAGGCAGGGCCTTTGAACACTGAAGCTTTCTTT | CASSLEAGPLNTEAFF
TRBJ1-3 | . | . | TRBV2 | TGTGCCAGCGTCGGGGCTGGAAACACCATATATTTT | CASVGAGNTIYF
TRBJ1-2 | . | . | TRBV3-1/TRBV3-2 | TGTGCCAGCAGCACCCGGGACGGGCCCTATGGCTACACCTTC | CASSTRDGPYGYTF
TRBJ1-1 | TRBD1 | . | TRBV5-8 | TGTGCCACCAACAGGGGTTCCCTGATGAACACTGAAGCTTTCTTT | CATNRGSLMNTEAFF
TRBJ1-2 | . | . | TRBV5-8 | TGTGCCAGCAGCTTGGAGCGCTATGGCTACACCTTC | CASSLERYGYTF
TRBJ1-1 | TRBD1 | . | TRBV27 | TGTGCCAGCAGTCAGCAGGGGGCGCGAACTGAAGCTTTCTTT | CASSQQGARTEAFF
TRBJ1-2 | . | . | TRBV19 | TGTGCCAGTAGTCCCGGGACGGACTATGGCTACACCTTC | CASSPGTDYGYTF
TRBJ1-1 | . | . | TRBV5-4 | TGTGCCAGCAGCTCAGAGAGGGGCGGATCGAGCACTGAAGCTTTCTTT | CASSSERGGSSTEAFF